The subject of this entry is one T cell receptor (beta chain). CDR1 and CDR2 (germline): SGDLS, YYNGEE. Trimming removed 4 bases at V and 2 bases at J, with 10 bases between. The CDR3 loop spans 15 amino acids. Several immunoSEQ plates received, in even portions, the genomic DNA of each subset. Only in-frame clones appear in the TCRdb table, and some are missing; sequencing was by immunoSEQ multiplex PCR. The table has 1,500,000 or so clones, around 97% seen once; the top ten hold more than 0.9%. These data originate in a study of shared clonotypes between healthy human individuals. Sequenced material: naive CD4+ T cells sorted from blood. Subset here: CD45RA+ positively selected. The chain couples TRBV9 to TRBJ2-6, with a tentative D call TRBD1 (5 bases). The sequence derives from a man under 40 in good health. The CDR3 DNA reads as TGTGCCAGCAGCCCTCAGGGTACTGGGGCCAACGTCCTGACTTTC. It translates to CASSPQGTGANVLTF. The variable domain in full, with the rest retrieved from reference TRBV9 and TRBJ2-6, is DSGVTQTPKHLITATGQRVTLRCSPRSGDLSVYWYQQSLDQGLQFLIQYYNGEERAKGNILERFSAQQFPDLHSELNLSSLELGDSALYFCASSPQGTGANVLTFGAGSRLTVL.